This T cell receptor (beta chain) was sequenced in a study of T cell responses to AZD1222 COVID-19 vaccine. Sequencing was performed with immunoSEQ multiplex PCR; in TCRdb, only in-frame clones are kept and a portion is missing. Seen here are about 81,000 clones, 75% to 95% observed once, and the top ten hold 11%. The junction had 5 bases not matched to a gene; V was cut back by 6 bases and J by 7 bases. Germline V gives CDR1 DFQATT, CDR2 SNEGSKA (reference sequence). The CDR3 loop spans 11 amino acids. The sequence was collected from an adult who received the AZD1222 COVID-19 vaccine. Sequencing was performed on peripheral blood, taken 28 days after the second AZD1222 dose. The J gene is TRBJ1-2, the V gene TRBV20-1; 7 positions agree with TRBD1. The DNA of the CDR3 is TGCAGTGCAAACAGGGGTGGTGGCTACACCTTC. Translating it yields CSANRGGGYTF.